This T cell receptor (beta chain) originates from a study of T cell responses to AZD1222 COVID-19 vaccine. Regarding the study as a whole: Repertoires were obtained solely post-peak T cell response. Two doses of AZD1222 preceded a rise in Spike-specific TCR breadth and depth.

With regard to this clone: What it recognizes is unknown.

CDR1 is MNHEY, CDR2 SVGAGI, per germline. V was clipped by 10 bases and J by 2 bases, with 14 bases between them. The CDR3 contains 13 residues. Sequenced by immunoSEQ multiplex PCR; TCRdb stores in-frame clones only, minus some. The table records fewer than 300,000 clones, over 90% of them present only once. This specimen consisted of peripheral blood, obtained on day 0 of AZD1222 vaccination. The chain links TRBV6-5 to TRBJ2-5, with D possibly being TRBD1 (5 bases). This clonotype was sampled from an adult in good health. CDR3 DNA: TGTGCCACCTCCCCGACAGTTCAAGAGACCCAGTACTTC. Protein sequence: CATSPTVQETQYF.